This paragraph reports one T cell receptor beta chain. Its antigen is not identified. Germline V lookup: CDR1 SGHAT, CDR2 FQNNGV. V lost 4 bases, J lost 7 bases, and 7 bases lay in between. This CDR3 region has 12 residues. The data belong to a study of circulating and synovial CD4+ cells in juvenile arthritis. The study, taken as a whole, reports: Traditional Vbeta family usage analysis missed the pathogenic-like versus bulk difference. Compared with bulk blood, circulating pathogenic-like lymphocytes shared substantially more CDR3 sequences with synovial T cells. Bulk blood CD4 repertoires were more diverse than these. CPL versus bulk CD4 samples: T cell genome counts differed by at least an order of magnitude.

Clones were read by immunoSEQ multiplex PCR, and TCRdb kept only the in-frame ones, dropping some. The repertoire holds approximately 16,000 clones, with under 95% as singletons. The sample taken for sequencing was CD4+ T cells from blood. The TCR originated in a human donor with juvenile idiopathic arthritis. The rearrangement joins TRBV11-2 to TRBJ2-2; D ambiguous. CDR3: CASSSPYGELFF. DNA of the CDR3: TGTGCCAGCAGCTCCCCTTACGGGGAGCTGTTTTTT.